The rows below give T cell receptor beta chains drawn from one sample of a study of CD4 and CD8 cells across lung adenocarcinoma regions. TCRdb passed the PCR reads through MiXCR, listing each CDR3 protein once. Seen here are roughly 24,000 distinct CDR3 sequences, roughly half observed once, and the top ten hold roughly 23%. Sequenced input: CD4+ T cells from the center of a lung tumor. These receptor sequences come from a male donor with lung adenocarcinoma. The CD4 and CD8 labels of this study may be unreliable. Each CDR3 is given with its conserved first and last residue. Fields, in order: J gene, clone size, V gene, D gene, CDR3 DNA, CDR3 protein. D genes are given only for firm matches. Where a row states a size, it is once, few, many or the class of an expanded clone; other rows omit it.

j_call: TRBJ2-3
clone_size: few
v_call: TRBV6-1
d_call: NA
cdr3_nt: TGTGCCAGCAGCCTCCAGGCTGTGATCACAGAGACGCAGTATTTT
cdr3_aa: CASSLQAVITETQYF

j_call: TRBJ2-5
clone_size: many
v_call: TRBV12-5
d_call: TRBD1
cdr3_nt: TGTGCTAGTGGTTCCCCGGGGACACAGGGGGAGACCCAGTACTTC
cdr3_aa: CASGSPGTQGETQYF

j_call: TRBJ2-7
clone_size: few
v_call: TRBV5-1
d_call: NA
cdr3_nt: TGCGCCAGCAGCTTGGCGATCCCCGGCTCCTACGAGCAGTACTTC
cdr3_aa: CASSLAIPGSYEQYF

j_call: TRBJ2-6
clone_size: NA
v_call: TRBV28
d_call: TRBD1
cdr3_nt: TGTGCCAGCAGTCCGACAGGGTTGGGGGCCAACGTCCAGTATTTC
cdr3_aa: CASSPTGLGANVQYF

j_call: TRBJ2-7
clone_size: NA
v_call: TRBV6-1
d_call: NA
cdr3_nt: TGTGCCAGCAGTCCCGGTAGTCTGTCCTACGAGCAGTACTTC
cdr3_aa: CASSPGSLSYEQYF

j_call: TRBJ2-3
clone_size: NA
v_call: TRBV6-1
d_call: NA
cdr3_nt: TGTGCCAGCGGCCTCCAGTCTGGGAGCACAGAGGCGCAGTATTTT
cdr3_aa: CASGLQSGSTEAQYF

j_call: TRBJ2-1
clone_size: many
v_call: TRBV6-1
d_call: NA
cdr3_nt: TGTGCCAGCAGTGCCATGGACACTGCCTCCTACAATGAGCAGTTCTTC
cdr3_aa: CASSAMDTASYNEQFF

j_call: TRBJ2-7
clone_size: NA
v_call: TRBV6-5
d_call: NA
cdr3_nt: TGTGCCAGCAGGTACAATTACAGGGCCTCCTACGAGCAGTACTGG
cdr3_aa: CASRYNYRASYEQYW

j_call: TRBJ2-1
clone_size: many
v_call: TRBV27
d_call: NA
cdr3_nt: TGTGCCAGCAGTTCAGGGTTTAGTGAGCAGTTCTTC
cdr3_aa: CASSSGFSEQFF

j_call: TRBJ2-3
clone_size: NA
v_call: TRBV27
d_call: NA
cdr3_nt: TGTGCCAGCAGTCACAAGCGCGTGGGGGGCAGGGGGAGCAAAAATACGCAGTATTTC
cdr3_aa: CASSHKRVGGRGSKNTQYF

j_call: TRBJ2-3
clone_size: NA
v_call: TRBV9
d_call: TRBD2
cdr3_nt: TGTGCCAGCAGCCCCCTAGCGGGAGTCGCAGATACGCAGTATTTT
cdr3_aa: CASSPLAGVADTQYF

j_call: TRBJ2-2
clone_size: many
v_call: TRBV5-1
d_call: NA
cdr3_nt: TGCGCCAGCAGCGAGGACAGCTGGGAGCTGTTTTTT
cdr3_aa: CASSEDSWELFF

j_call: TRBJ2-7
clone_size: NA
v_call: TRBV6-1
d_call: TRBD2
cdr3_nt: TGTGGCGGGGGGGTAGGGGGGGGCGGTCAAGAGACGCAGTACTTC
cdr3_aa: CGGGVGGGGQETQYF

j_call: TRBJ2-4
clone_size: medium-sized
v_call: TRBV27
d_call: NA
cdr3_nt: TGTGCCAGCAGTTTAGGCCGGCAATCAGGAGCCAAAAACATTCAGTACTTC
cdr3_aa: CASSLGRQSGAKNIQYF

j_call: TRBJ1-5
clone_size: NA
v_call: TRBV6-1
d_call: TRBD1
cdr3_nt: TGTGCCAGCAGACAGGGGGCTAGCAATCAGCCCCAGCATTTT
cdr3_aa: CASRQGASNQPQHF

j_call: TRBJ2-5
clone_size: NA
v_call: TRBV4-1
d_call: NA
cdr3_nt: TGCGCCAGCAGGCCGACAGAGCTACAAGAGACCCAGTACTTC
cdr3_aa: CASRPTELQETQYF

j_call: TRBJ2-1
clone_size: many
v_call: TRBV4-1
d_call: TRBD1
cdr3_nt: TGCGCCAGCAGCCAGGGACAGGGGGGCTACAATGAGCAGTTCTTC
cdr3_aa: CASSQGQGGYNEQFF

j_call: TRBJ2-5
clone_size: medium-sized
v_call: TRBV6-1
d_call: NA
cdr3_nt: TGTGCCAGCTCTCGGCTTCAACAAGAGACCCAGTACTTC
cdr3_aa: CASSRLQQETQYF

j_call: TRBJ2-3
clone_size: NA
v_call: TRBV4-1
d_call: NA
cdr3_nt: TGCGCCAGCAGCCAGTCGGGCTTGAGGGCAGATACGCAGTATTTT
cdr3_aa: CASSQSGLRADTQYF

j_call: TRBJ2-2
clone_size: NA
v_call: TRBV6-1
d_call: TRBD2
cdr3_nt: TGTGCCAGCAGACGACCCTTCTCTGGGGGGGTGAACACCGGGGAGCTGTATTTT
cdr3_aa: CASRRPFSGGVNTGELYF

j_call: TRBJ1-1
clone_size: many
v_call: TRBV7-2
d_call: NA
cdr3_nt: TGTGCCAGCAGCTCAGGGTTCACTGAAGCTTTCTTT
cdr3_aa: CASSSGFTEAFF

j_call: TRBJ2-2
clone_size: many
v_call: TRBV11-3
d_call: NA
cdr3_nt: TGTGCCAGCAGCGGTCGGACAGAATATTCCGGGGAGCTGTTTTTT
cdr3_aa: CASSGRTEYSGELFF

j_call: TRBJ1-1
clone_size: NA
v_call: TRBV7-6
d_call: NA
cdr3_nt: TGTGCCAGCAGCAAGGACCAGAACACTGAAGCTTTCTTT
cdr3_aa: CASSKDQNTEAFF